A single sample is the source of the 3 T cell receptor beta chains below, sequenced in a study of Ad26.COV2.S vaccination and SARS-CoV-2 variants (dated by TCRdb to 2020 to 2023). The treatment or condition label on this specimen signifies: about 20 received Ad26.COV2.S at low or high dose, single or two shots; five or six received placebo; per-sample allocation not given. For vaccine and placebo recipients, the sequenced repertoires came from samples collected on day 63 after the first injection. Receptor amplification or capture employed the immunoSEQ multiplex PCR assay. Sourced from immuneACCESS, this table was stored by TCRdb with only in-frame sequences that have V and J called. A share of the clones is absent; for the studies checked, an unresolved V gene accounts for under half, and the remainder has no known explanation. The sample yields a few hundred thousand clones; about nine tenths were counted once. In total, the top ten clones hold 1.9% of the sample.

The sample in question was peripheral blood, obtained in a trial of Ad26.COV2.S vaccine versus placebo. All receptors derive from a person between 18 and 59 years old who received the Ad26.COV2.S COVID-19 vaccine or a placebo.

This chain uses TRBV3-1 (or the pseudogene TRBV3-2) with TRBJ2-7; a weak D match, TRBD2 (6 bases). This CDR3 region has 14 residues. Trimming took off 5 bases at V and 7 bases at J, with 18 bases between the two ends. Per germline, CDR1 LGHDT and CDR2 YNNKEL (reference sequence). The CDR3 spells CASSWMVGAGEQYF. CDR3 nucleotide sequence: TGTGCCAGCAGCTGGATGGTTGGGGCGGGGGAGCAGTACTTC.

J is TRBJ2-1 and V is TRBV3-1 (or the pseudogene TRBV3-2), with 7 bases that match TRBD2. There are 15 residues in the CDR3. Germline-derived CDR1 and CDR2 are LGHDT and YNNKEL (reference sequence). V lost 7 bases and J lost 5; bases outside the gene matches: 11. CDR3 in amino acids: CASTPQGGSHNEQFF. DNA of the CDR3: TGTGCCAGCACCCCCCAAGGCGGGAGCCACAATGAGCAGTTCTTC.

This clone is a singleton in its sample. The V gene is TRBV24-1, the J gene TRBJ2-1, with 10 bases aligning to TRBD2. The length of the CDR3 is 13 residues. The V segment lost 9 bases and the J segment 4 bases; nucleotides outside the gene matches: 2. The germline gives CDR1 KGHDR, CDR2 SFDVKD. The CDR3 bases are TGTGCCACCCAAGCGGGAGGGTACAATGAGCAGTTCTTC. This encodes CATQAGGYNEQFF.